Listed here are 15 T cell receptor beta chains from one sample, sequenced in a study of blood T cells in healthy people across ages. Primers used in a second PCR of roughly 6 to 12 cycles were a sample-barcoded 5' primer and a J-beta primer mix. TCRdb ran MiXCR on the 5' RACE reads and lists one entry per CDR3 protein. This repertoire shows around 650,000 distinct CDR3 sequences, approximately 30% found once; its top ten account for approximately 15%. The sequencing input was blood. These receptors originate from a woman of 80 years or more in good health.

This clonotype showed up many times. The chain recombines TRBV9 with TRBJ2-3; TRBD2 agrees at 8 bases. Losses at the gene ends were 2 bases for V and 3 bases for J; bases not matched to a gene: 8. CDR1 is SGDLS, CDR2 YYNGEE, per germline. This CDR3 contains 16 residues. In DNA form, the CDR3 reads TGTGCCAGCAGCGTCGATCCGCGGGGGGAAACAGATACGCAGTATTTT. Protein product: CASSVDPRGETDTQYF.

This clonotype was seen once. This chain's CDR3 is CASSFKGAGTEAFF. DNA for the CDR3: TGTGCCAGCAGCTTTAAGGGGGCGGGGACTGAAGCTTTCTTT. V is TRBV7-3 and J is TRBJ1-1; 7 bases agree with TRBD1. Looked up from germline, CDR1 is SGHTA and CDR2 is FQGTGA. The CDR3 extends over 14 amino acids. Unmatched junction bases numbered 6, after V lost 3 bases and J lost 5 bases.

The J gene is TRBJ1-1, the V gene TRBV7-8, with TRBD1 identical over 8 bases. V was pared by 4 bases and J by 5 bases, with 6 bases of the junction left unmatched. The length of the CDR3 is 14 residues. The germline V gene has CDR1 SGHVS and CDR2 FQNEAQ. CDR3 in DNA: TGTGCCAGCAGCTCGGACAGGGTCACGACTGAAGCTTTCTTT. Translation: CASSSDRVTTEAFF.

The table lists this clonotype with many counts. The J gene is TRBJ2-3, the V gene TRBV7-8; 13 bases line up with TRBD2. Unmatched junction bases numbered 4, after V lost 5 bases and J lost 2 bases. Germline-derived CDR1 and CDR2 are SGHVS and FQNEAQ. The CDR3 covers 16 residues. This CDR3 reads CASSPGTSGDTDTQYF. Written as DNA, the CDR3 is TGTGCCAGCAGCCCAGGGACTAGCGGGGACACAGATACGCAGTATTTT.

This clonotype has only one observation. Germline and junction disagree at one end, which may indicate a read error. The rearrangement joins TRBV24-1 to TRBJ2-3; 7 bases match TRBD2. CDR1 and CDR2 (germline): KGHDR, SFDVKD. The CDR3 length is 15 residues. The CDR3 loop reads CVTSETGGSTDTQYF. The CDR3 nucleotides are TGTGTCACCAGTGAGACGGGGGGTTCCACAGATACGCAGTATTTT.

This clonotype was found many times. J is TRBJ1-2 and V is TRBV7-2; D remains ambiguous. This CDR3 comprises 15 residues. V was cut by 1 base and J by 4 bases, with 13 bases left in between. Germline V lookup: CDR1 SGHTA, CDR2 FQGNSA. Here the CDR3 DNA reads TGTGCCAGCAGCTTAGGGCGGAGGACTCCCTATGGCTACACCTTC. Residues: CASSLGRRTPYGYTF.

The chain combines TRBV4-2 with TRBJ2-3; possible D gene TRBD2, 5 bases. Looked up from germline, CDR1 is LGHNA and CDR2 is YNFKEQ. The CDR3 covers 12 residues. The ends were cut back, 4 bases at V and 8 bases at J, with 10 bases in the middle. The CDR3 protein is CASSPSGITQYF. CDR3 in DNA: TGTGCCAGCAGCCCATCGGGAATTACGCAGTATTTT.

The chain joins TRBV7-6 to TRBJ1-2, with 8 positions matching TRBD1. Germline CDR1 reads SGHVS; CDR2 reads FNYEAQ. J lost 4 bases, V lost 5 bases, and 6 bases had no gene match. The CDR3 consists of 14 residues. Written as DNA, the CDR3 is TGTGCCAGCAGCCTTACTACAGGGGGCTATGGCTACACCTTC. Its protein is CASSLTTGGYGYTF.

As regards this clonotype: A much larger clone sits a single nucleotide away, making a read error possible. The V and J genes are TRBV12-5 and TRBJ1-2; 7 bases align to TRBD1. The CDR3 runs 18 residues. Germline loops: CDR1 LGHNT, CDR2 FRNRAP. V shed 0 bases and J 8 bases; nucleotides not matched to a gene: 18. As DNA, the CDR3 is TGTGCTAGTGGTTTGGTAGGGGGCGTGATGGGGGGCATCGGAGGCTACACCTTC. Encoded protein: CASGLVGGVMGGIGGYTF.

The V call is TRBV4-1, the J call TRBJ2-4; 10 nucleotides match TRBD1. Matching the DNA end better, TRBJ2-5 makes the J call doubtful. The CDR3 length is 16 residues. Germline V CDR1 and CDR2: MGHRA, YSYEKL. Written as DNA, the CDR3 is TGCGCCAGCAGCCCCTCGGACAGGGGGAGTCAAGAGACCCAGTACTTC. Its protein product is CASSPSDRGSQETQYF.

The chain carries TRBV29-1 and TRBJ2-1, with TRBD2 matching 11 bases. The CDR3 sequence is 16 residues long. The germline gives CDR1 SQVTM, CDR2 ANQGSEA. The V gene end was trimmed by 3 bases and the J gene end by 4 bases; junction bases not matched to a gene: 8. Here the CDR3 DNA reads TGCAGCGTTGAGGATGGGACTAGCGGCGAGTACAATGAGCAGTTCTTC. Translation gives CSVEDGTSGEYNEQFF.

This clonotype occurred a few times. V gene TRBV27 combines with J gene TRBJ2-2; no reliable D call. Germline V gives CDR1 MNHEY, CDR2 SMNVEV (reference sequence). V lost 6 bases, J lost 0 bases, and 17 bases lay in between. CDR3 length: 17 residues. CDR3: CASSQALTLANTGELFF. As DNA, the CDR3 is TGTGCCAGCAGCCAGGCCTTGACACTCGCGAACACCGGGGAGCTGTTTTTT.

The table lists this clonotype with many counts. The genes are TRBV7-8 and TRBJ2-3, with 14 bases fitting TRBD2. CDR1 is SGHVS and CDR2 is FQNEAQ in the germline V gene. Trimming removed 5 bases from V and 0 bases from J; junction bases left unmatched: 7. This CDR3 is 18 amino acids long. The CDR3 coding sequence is TGTGCCAGCAGCCCTGGGACTAGCGGGGGAGCTAGCACAGATACGCAGTATTTT. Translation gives CASSPGTSGGASTDTQYF.

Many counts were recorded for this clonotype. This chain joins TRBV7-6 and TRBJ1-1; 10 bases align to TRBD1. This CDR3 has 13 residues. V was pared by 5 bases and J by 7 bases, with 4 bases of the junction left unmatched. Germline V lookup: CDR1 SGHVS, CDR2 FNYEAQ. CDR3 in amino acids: CASSAGQGVEAFF. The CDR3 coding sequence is TGTGCCAGCAGCGCCGGACAGGGGGTTGAAGCTTTCTTT.

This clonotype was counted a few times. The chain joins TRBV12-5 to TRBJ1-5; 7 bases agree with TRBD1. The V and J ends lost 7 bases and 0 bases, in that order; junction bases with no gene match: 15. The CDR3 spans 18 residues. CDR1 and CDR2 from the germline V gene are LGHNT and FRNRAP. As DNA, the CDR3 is TGTGCTAGTGCCCATCGGGGACAGACAACATATAGCAATCAGCCCCAGCATTTT. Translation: CASAHRGQTTYSNQPQHF.